This TCR beta chain was recovered during a study of PD-1 blockade in classical Hodgkin lymphoma. Study conclusions and caveats: Those starting nivolumab under 1 year post-ASCT were excluded. Newly diagnosed patients had baseline TCR diversity that was reportedly lower than that of healthy donors. Patients with a complete response exhibited baseline diversity comparable to newly diagnosed patients.

The table came from immunoSEQ multiplex PCR; TCRdb's copy has only in-frame clones and leaves some out. The sample carries 41,000 or so clones, 76% recorded once. Autologous stem cell transplantation was followed by relapse in every patient, and brentuximab vedotin exposure varied. The study recorded best responses of complete response, partial response or progressive disease. CDR1 SGHRS and CDR2 YFSETQ come from the germline V gene. V dropped 0 bases and J dropped 3 bases, with 19 bases sitting between them. This CDR3 has 18 amino acids. Worth noting for this clone: Its antigen is currently unknown.

This material consisted of peripheral blood mononuclear cells (PBMCs), taken at baseline. The TCR comes from a human donor with classical Hodgkin lymphoma. The rearrangement links TRBV5-1 to TRBJ1-5; D remains ambiguous. CDR3 in amino acids: CASSLELDPPASNQPQHF. CDR3 DNA sequence: TGCGCCAGCAGCTTGGAGTTGGACCCTCCGGCTTCCAATCAGCCCCAGCATTTT.